This passage covers 24 T cell receptor beta chains from one sample sequenced in a study of cytomegalovirus exposure and HLA in healthy donors. The PCR had 60 Vbeta and 13 Jbeta primers. Clones were read by immunoSEQ multiplex PCR, and TCRdb kept only the in-frame ones, dropping some. The sample lists roughly 150,000 clones, roughly 76% occurring once. Material: PBMCs. These receptors were collected from a male donor in good health and CMV-seronegative.

This chain uses TRBV6-6 with TRBJ2-5; perhaps TRBD1 as D (5 bases). V lost 11 bases, J lost 5 bases, and 12 bases lay in between. CDR1 is MNHNY, CDR2 SVGAGI, per germline (reference sequence). CDR3 length: 11 amino acids. The CDR3 loop reads CAVRVGETQYF. The DNA of the CDR3 is TGTGCCGTCAGGGTTGGGGAGACCCAGTACTTC.

The rearrangement links TRBV28 to TRBJ2-7, with 9 bases matching TRBD2. CDR3 length: 15 amino acids. Germline-derived CDR1 and CDR2 are MDHEN and SYDVKM. Trimming cost V 8 bases and J 7 bases; bases outside gene matches: 15. For the CDR3, the DNA is TGTGCCAGCGAAAAGGGACTAGCCTCTTTCTGGGAGCAGTACTTC. It is translated as CASEKGLASFWEQYF.

This chain uses TRBV6-5 with TRBJ2-7; TRBD2 agrees at 9 bases. The CDR3 contains 15 residues. Germline V CDR1 and CDR2: MNHEY, SVGAGI. With 0 bases clipped from V and 3 bases from J, the junction kept 3 bases outside the gene matches. The CDR3 nucleotides read TGTGCCAGCAGTTACTCAGGTAGCGGGGGCTACGAGCAGTACTTC. It codes for CASSYSGSGGYEQYF.

The chain employs TRBV5-1 and TRBJ2-6; TRBD1 aligns across 12 bases. CDR1 is SGHRS and CDR2 is YFSETQ in the germline V gene. The CDR3 totals 19 residues. V trimming: 1 base; J trimming: 2 bases; junction bases outside the gene matches: 7. CDR3 DNA sequence: TGCGCCAGCAGCTTGATTTGGGGACAGGGGGCAGCTGGGGCCAACGTCCTGACTTTC. It specifies CASSLIWGQGAAGANVLTF.

The rearrangement uses TRBV7-2 and TRBJ2-7; a weak D match, TRBD2 (5 bases). CDR1 and CDR2 (germline): SGHTA, FQGNSA. This CDR3 is 14 amino acids long. Deletions cut 5 bases from V and 2 bases from J, with 13 bases between. For the CDR3, the DNA is TGTGCCAGCAGCCGGACTGCCACTACCTACGAGCAGTACTTC. It encodes CASSRTATTYEQYF.

The chain joins TRBV5-6 to TRBJ1-4; D is perhaps TRBD1 (6 bases). Germline V gene data show CDR1 as SGHDT and CDR2 as YYEEEE. The CDR3 sequence is 16 residues long. V lost 2 bases and J lost 1, with 12 bases in between. The CDR3 sequence: CASSFGTGRTNEKLFF. The CDR3 bases are TGTGCCAGCAGCTTTGGAACAGGGAGAACTAATGAAAAACTGTTTTTT.

This chain connects TRBV7-9 to TRBJ2-5; TRBD1 matches 9 bases. The V segment lost 6 bases and the J segment 4 bases; nucleotides outside the gene matches: 3. CDR3 length: 13 residues. Germline V gives CDR1 SEHNR, CDR2 FQNEAQ (reference sequence). In DNA, the CDR3 is TGTGCCAGCAGACCGACAGGGGGAGAGACCCAGTACTTC. This codes for CASRPTGGETQYF.

V gene TRBV6-5 combines with J gene TRBJ1-4; no firm D call. Per germline, CDR1 MNHEY and CDR2 SVGAGI. V lost 6 bases to trimming and J lost 4 bases, with 15 bases between them. The CDR3 contains 15 residues. Written as DNA, the CDR3 is TGTGCCAGCAGCCGAGGGTCCCTTGATAATGAAAAACTGTTTTTT. Residues: CASSRGSLDNEKLFF.

The count of this clone is one. This chain links TRBV5-4 with TRBJ2-3; 9 bases align to TRBD2. Germline trimming cut 4 bases from V and 4 bases from J; bases unmatched to any gene: 13. This CDR3 contains 17 residues. The V gene's germline CDR1 is SGHNT and CDR2 YYREEE (reference sequence). This CDR3 reads CASSPPGRGGRPDTQYF. The CDR3 nucleotides read TGTGCCAGCAGCCCCCCTGGGCGGGGGGGCCGGCCAGATACGCAGTATTTT.

This chain joins TRBV5-1 and TRBJ2-3; weak D call: TRBD2 (7 bases). The V and J ends lost 3 bases and 4 bases respectively, with 15 bases between them. CDR1 is SGHRS and CDR2 is YFSETQ in the germline V gene. This CDR3 is built from 15 residues. DNA for the CDR3: TGCGCCAGCAGCTCGACGGGGGGCCGCCCAGATACGCAGTATTTT. Protein: CASSSTGGRPDTQYF.

In the case of this clone: The sample carries other DNA sequences with the same CDR3. The chain links TRBV5-1 to TRBJ1-1; 7 nucleotides match TRBD1. CDR3 length: 13 amino acids. The germline CDR1 and CDR2 sequences are SGHRS and YFSETQ. V dropped 1 base and J dropped 5; count of bases not matched to a gene: 2. The CDR3 here is CASSLTGDTEAFF. CDR3 nucleotides: TGCGCCAGCAGCTTGACAGGGGATACTGAAGCTTTCTTT.

The rearrangement joins TRBV18 to TRBJ2-5, with 11 positions matching TRBD1. J gave up 4 bases and V 6 bases, and 7 bases lay outside the gene matches. CDR1 is KGHSH, CDR2 LQKENI, per germline. CDR3 length: 15 amino acids. The CDR3 nucleotides are TGTGCCAGCTCGCAATCCGGGACAGGGGGAGAGACCCAGTACTTC. Translated, it gives CASSQSGTGGETQYF.

This clone has more than one count but fewer than ten. The CDR3 protein is CASSLTGQGATEAFF. In DNA, the CDR3 is TGTGCCAGCAGCTTGACCGGTCAGGGGGCCACTGAAGCTTTCTTT. The J gene is TRBJ1-1, the V gene TRBV5-6; the match to TRBD1 covers 8 bases. CDR1 is SGHDT, CDR2 YYEEEE, per germline. The trim removed 1 base at V and 4 bases at J, leaving 6 bases unmatched. The CDR3 loop spans 15 amino acids.

The V and J genes are TRBV7-8 and TRBJ2-1, with D possibly matching TRBD2 (6 bases). V was pared by 0 bases and J by 5 bases, with 14 bases between. The CDR3 consists of 16 residues. Germline-derived CDR1 and CDR2 are SGHVS and FQNEAQ. The CDR3, as DNA: TGTGCCAGCAGCTTAGCGCGCAGGACTATACACAATGAGCAGTTCTTC. It specifies CASSLARRTIHNEQFF. Full variable domain (outside the CDR3, taken from reference TRBV7-8 and TRBJ2-1): GAGVSQSPRYKVAKRGQDVALRCDPISGHVSLFWYQQALGQGPEFLTYFQNEAQLDKSGLPSDRFFAERPEGSVSTLKIQRTQQEDSAVYLCASSLARRTIHNEQFFGPGTRLTVL.

V usage is TRBV6-5 and J usage is TRBJ1-6; 8 bases align to TRBD1. Germline assignment: CDR1 MNHEY and CDR2 SVGAGI. Trimming took 0 bases from V and 12 from J; bases not matched to a gene: 7. The CDR3 totals 15 residues. The CDR3 sequence: CASSYSGDRGVPLHF. As DNA, the CDR3 is TGTGCCAGCAGTTACTCGGGCGACAGGGGAGTACCCCTCCACTTT.

The gene calls are TRBV6-5 and TRBJ2-7; 8 nucleotides agree with TRBD2. CDR3 length: 15 residues. Losses at the gene ends were 4 bases for V and 5 bases for J; bases not matched to a gene: 10. CDR1 is MNHEY and CDR2 is SVGAGI in the germline V gene. In DNA, the CDR3 is TGTGCCAGCAGTTCTCTCGGGGGGGCCAGGGACGAGCAGTACTTC. Residues: CASSSLGGARDEQYF.

This rearrangement joins TRBV5-1 to TRBJ2-5; 7 bases agree with TRBD2. With 3 bases clipped from V and 0 bases from J, the junction kept 8 bases outside the gene matches. CDR1 SGHRS and CDR2 YFSETQ come from the germline V gene. The CDR3 is 16 residues long. CDR3 nucleotide sequence: TGCGCCAGCAGCTCCCGACTAGCAGAGTACCAAGAGACCCAGTACTTC. Translated, it gives CASSSRLAEYQETQYF.

The rearrangement links TRBV5-5 to TRBJ1-2; D is unclear. This CDR3 spans 13 amino acids. The V gene lost 1 base and the J gene lost 4 bases, with 8 bases spanning the gap. Looked up from germline, CDR1 is SGHKS and CDR2 is YYEKEE (reference sequence). CDR3 region: CASSLSGPYGYTF. For the CDR3, the DNA is TGTGCCAGCAGCTTGAGTGGCCCCTATGGCTACACCTTC.

V usage is TRBV6-5 and J usage is TRBJ2-7, with TRBD2 as a possible D gene (6 bases). V was pared by 5 bases and J by 2 bases, with 13 bases between. The CDR3 is 14 residues long. Germline values: CDR1 MNHEY, CDR2 SVGAGI. DNA for the CDR3: TGTGCCAGCAGTCGGGACTCGGGGCCCTACGAGCAGTACTTC. Encoded protein: CASSRDSGPYEQYF.

This clone was recorded only once. The gene calls are TRBV30 and TRBJ2-1, with 8 bases matching TRBD1. This CDR3 is built from 12 residues. V lost 2 bases and J lost 7; bases outside the gene matches: 1. The V gene's germline CDR1 is GTSNPN and CDR2 SVGIG (reference sequence). The CDR3 DNA reads as TGTGCCTGGAGTCGACAGGGGAATGAGCAGTTCTTC. Amino acid sequence: CAWSRQGNEQFF.

The rearrangement uses TRBV30 and TRBJ1-1, with D tentatively TRBD1 (6 bases). The ends were cut back, 4 bases at V and 11 bases at J, with 14 bases in the middle. This CDR3 has 11 amino acids. Germline V gene sequence: CDR1 GTSNPN, CDR2 SVGIG (reference sequence). For the CDR3, the DNA is TGTGCCTGGATCCGGGACATAGTGGCTTTCTTT. It encodes CAWIRDIVAFF.

In regard to this clone: Distinct nucleotide sequences in the sample also encode this CDR3. This sequence joins TRBV9 and TRBJ1-5, with 9 bases matching TRBD1. This CDR3 has 14 residues. From germline, CDR1 is SGDLS and CDR2 YYNGEE. V lost 3 bases to trimming and J lost 6 bases; unmatched junction nucleotides: 4. CDR3 sequence (DNA): TGTGCCAGCAGCGCGGGACAGGGCTTTCAGCCCCAGCATTTT. It translates to CASSAGQGFQPQHF.

The chain employs TRBV11-2 and TRBJ2-6, with D hard to call. Trimming removed 6 bases from V and 0 bases from J, with 9 bases in between. CDR3 length equals 15 residues. CDR1 is SGHAT, CDR2 FQNNGV, per germline. The CDR3 DNA reads TGTGCCAGCAGTTCCTTCGGCTCTGGGGCCAACGTCCTGACTTTC. It encodes CASSSFGSGANVLTF.

The chain couples TRBV5-1 to TRBJ1-2; D not certain. CDR1 and CDR2 (germline): SGHRS, YFSETQ. Trimming took 0 bases from V and 4 from J, leaving 13 bases between them. The CDR3 extends over 15 amino acids. The CDR3 loop is CASSLDAPSGYGYTF. The CDR3 DNA reads TGCGCCAGCAGCTTGGACGCTCCGTCGGGCTATGGCTACACCTTC.